The present TCR beta chain was sequenced within a study of blood T cell repertoires in COVID-19. Study as a whole: The United States, Italy and Spain were the sources of the acute and convalescent COVID-19 samples.

Trimming shortened V by 5 bases and J by 2 bases, and 11 bases separated the two germline ends. CDR1 is WNHNN, CDR2 SYGVQD, per germline (reference sequence). The CDR3 length is 14 residues. Repertoires were generated with immunoSEQ multiplex PCR, while TCRdb's copy carries only in-frame clones and drops some. Among about 130,000 clones listed, 70% to 85% were seen once. The clonotype comes from a woman of 80 years or more with acute or convalescent COVID-19. This chain uses TRBV10-1 with TRBJ2-3, with a tentative D call TRBD2 (6 bases). Material for sequencing was peripheral blood. Here the CDR3 reads CASSLGGPTDTQYF. The CDR3 region has the DNA TGCGCCAGCAGTCTCGGGGGACCCACAGATACGCAGTATTTT.